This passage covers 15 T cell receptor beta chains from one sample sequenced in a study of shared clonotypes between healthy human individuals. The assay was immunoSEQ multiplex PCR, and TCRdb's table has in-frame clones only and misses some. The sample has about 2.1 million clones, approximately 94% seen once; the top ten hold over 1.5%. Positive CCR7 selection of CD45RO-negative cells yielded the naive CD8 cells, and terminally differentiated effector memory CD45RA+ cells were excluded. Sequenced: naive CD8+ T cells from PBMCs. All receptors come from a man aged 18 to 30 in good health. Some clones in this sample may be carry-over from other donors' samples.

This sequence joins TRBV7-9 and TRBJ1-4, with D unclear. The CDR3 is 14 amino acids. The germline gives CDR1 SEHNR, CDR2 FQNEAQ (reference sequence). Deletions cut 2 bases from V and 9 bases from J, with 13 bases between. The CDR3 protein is CASSLSSPLKKLFF. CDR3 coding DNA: TGTGCCAGCAGCTTAAGTAGCCCGCTCAAAAAACTGTTTTTT. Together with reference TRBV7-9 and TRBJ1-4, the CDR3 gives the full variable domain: DTGVSQNPRHKITKRGQNVTFRCDPISEHNRLYWYRQTLGQGPEFLTYFQNEAQLEKSRLLSDRFSAERPKGSFSTLEIQRTEQGDSAMYLCASSLSSPLKKLFFGSGTQLSVL.

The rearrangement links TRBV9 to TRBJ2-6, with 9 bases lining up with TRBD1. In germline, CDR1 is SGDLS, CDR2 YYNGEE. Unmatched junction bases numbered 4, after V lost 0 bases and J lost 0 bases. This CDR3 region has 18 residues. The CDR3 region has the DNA TGTGCCAGCAGCGTAGTCGGGACAGGGATCTCTGGGGCCAACGTCCTGACTTTC. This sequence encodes CASSVVGTGISGANVLTF.

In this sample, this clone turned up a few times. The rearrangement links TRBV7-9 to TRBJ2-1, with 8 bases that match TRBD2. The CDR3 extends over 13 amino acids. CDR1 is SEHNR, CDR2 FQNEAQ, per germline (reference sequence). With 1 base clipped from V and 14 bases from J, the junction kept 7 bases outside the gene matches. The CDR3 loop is CASSLGLPGGEFF. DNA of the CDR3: TGTGCCAGCAGCTTAGGTCTCCCCGGGGGGGAGTTCTTC.

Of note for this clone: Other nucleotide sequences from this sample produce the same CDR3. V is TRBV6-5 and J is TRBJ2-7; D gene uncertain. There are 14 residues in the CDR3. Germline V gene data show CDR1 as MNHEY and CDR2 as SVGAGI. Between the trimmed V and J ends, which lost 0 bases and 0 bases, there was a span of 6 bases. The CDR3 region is CASSYSPDSYEQYF. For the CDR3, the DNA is TGTGCCAGCAGTTACTCACCGGACTCCTACGAGCAGTACTTC.

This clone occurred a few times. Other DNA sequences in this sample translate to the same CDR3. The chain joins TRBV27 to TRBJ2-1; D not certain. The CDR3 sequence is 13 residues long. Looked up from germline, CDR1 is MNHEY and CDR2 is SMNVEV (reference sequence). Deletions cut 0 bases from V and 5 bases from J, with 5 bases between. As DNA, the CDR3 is TGTGCCAGCAGTTTATCGGGGAACAATGAGCAGTTCTTC. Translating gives CASSLSGNNEQFF.

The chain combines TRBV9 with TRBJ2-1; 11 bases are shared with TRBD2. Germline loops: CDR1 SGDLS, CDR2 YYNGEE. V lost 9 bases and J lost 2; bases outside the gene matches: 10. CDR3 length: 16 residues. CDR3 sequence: CATSMTSGATYNEQFF. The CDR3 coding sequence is TGTGCCACCTCCATGACTAGCGGGGCTACCTACAATGAGCAGTTCTTC.

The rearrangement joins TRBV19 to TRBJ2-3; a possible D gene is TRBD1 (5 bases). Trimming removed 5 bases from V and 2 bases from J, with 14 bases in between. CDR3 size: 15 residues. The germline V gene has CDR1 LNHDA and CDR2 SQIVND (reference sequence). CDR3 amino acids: CASSQTTVFTDTQYF. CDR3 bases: TGTGCCAGTAGTCAAACGACAGTTTTCACAGATACGCAGTATTTT.

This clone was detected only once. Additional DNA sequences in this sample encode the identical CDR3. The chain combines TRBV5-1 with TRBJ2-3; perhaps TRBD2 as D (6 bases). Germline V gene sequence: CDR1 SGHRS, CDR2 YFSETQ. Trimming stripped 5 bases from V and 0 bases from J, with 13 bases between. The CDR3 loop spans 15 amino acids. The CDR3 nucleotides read TGCGCCAGCAGTTTAGGAGGGCCGAGCACAGATACGCAGTATTTT. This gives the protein CASSLGGPSTDTQYF.

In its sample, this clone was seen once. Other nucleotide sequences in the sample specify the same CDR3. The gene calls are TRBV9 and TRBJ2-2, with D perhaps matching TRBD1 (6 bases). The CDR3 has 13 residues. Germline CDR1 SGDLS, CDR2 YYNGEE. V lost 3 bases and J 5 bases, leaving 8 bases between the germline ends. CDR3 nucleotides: TGTGCCAGCAGCGCAGGGGCAACCGGGGAGCTGTTTTTT. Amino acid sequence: CASSAGATGELFF.

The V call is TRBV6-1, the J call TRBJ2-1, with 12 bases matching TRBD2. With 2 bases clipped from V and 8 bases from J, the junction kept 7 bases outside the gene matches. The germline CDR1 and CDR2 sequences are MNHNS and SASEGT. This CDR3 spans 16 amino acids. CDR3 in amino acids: CASSELTSGSSDEQFF. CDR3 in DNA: TGTGCCAGCAGTGAACTGACTAGCGGGAGTTCGGATGAGCAGTTCTTC.

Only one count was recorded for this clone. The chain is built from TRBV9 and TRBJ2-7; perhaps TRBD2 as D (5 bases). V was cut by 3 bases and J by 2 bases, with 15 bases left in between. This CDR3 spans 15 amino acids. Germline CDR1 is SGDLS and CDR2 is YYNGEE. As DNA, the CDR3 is TGTGCCAGCAGCGCCGGCCCGGGGAAGCCCTACGAGCAGTACTTC. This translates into CASSAGPGKPYEQYF.

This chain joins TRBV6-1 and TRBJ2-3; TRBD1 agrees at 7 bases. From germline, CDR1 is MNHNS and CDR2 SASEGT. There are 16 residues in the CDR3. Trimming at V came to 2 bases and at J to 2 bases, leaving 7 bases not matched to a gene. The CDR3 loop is CASSEPDRFPTDTQYF. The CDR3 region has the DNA TGTGCCAGCAGTGAACCGGACAGGTTCCCCACAGATACGCAGTATTTT.

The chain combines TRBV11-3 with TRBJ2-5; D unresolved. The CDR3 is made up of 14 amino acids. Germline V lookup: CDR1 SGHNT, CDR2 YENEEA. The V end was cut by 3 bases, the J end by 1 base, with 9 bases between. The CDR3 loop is CASSFTGSQETQYF. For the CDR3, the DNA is TGTGCCAGCAGCTTTACGGGCAGCCAAGAGACCCAGTACTTC.

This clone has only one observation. CDR3 loop: CASSWTSGSSGTGELFF. The CDR3 nucleotides read TGCGCCAGCAGCTGGACTAGCGGGAGTTCGGGCACCGGGGAGCTGTTTTTT. The rearrangement uses TRBV5-1 and TRBJ2-2, with 13 bases matching TRBD2. The CDR3 covers 17 residues. Trimming at V came to 3 bases and at J to 4 bases, leaving 6 bases not matched to a gene. Germline lookup yields CDR1 SGHRS and CDR2 YFSETQ.

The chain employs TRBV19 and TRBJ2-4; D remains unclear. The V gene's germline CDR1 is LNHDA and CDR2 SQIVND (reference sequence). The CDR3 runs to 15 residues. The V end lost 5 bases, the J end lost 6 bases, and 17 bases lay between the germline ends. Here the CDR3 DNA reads TGTGCCAGTAGTGTTTCTAAGCACATGCTAAACATTCAGTACTTC. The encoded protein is CASSVSKHMLNIQYF.